These T cell receptor beta chains were read from a single sample in a study of CD8+CD57+ T cells in acquired aplastic anemia. TCRdb independently ran MiXCR on the reads; one entry per CDR3 protein. The top ten clones hold 1.3% of a sample with under 350,000 distinct CDR3 sequences, about 50% of them seen once. Sequencing input: sorted CD4+, CD8+, or CD8+CD57+ T cells (not recorded which) from PBMCs. All receptors come from a human donor with aplastic anemia. The CDR3 runs from the conserved cysteine through the conserved F or W. A D gene is named only where the DNA matches it firmly. For some rows the clone size is stated as once, few or many, or as a class when expanded; others skip it.

V gene: TRBV12-3/TRBV12-4
D gene: TRBD1
CDR3 length: 15
clone size: .
J gene: TRBJ2-2
CDR3 protein: CASRTGGEGAGELFF
CDR3 DNA: TGTGCCAGCAGGACAGGGGGCGAAGGGGCCGGGGAGCTGTTTTTT

V gene: TRBV7-9
D gene: .
CDR3 length: 15
clone size: many
J gene: TRBJ2-5
CDR3 protein: CASSTTRGRPETQYF
CDR3 DNA: TGTGCCAGCAGTACTACCAGGGGAAGACCAGAGACCCAGTACTTC

V gene: TRBV19
D gene: TRBD1
CDR3 length: 14
clone size: .
J gene: TRBJ2-3
CDR3 protein: CASSIGTGTDTQYF
CDR3 DNA: TGTGCCAGTAGCATTGGGACAGGGACAGATACGCAGTATTTT

V gene: TRBV20-1
D gene: .
CDR3 length: 14
clone size: few
J gene: TRBJ2-7
CDR3 protein: CSAREVLRDYEQYF
CDR3 DNA: TGCAGTGCTAGAGAGGTCTTGCGGGACTACGAGCAGTACTTC

V gene: TRBV25-1
D gene: .
CDR3 length: 14
clone size: .
J gene: TRBJ2-7
CDR3 protein: CASSRSGSFGEQYF
CDR3 DNA: TGTGCCAGCAGTAGATCCGGGAGCTTTGGCGAGCAGTACTTC

V gene: TRBV6-6
D gene: TRBD2
CDR3 length: 19
clone size: many
J gene: TRBJ2-7
CDR3 protein: CATSPGLFIQLAVRDEQYF
CDR3 DNA: TGTGCCACCAGCCCCGGTTTATTCATACAACTAGCGGTAAGAGACGAGCAGTACTTC

V gene: TRBV3-1
D gene: .
CDR3 length: 10
clone size: .
J gene: TRBJ1-5
CDR3 protein: CASCNQPQHF
CDR3 DNA: TGTGCCAGCTGCAATCAGCCCCAGCATTTT

V gene: TRBV19
D gene: .
CDR3 length: 13
clone size: .
J gene: TRBJ2-5
CDR3 protein: CASTTDHKETQYF
CDR3 DNA: TGTGCCAGTACAACGGACCACAAAGAGACCCAGTACTTC

V gene: TRBV29-1
D gene: .
CDR3 length: 13
clone size: few
J gene: TRBJ2-1
CDR3 protein: CSVHAGNEGEQFF
CDR3 DNA: TGCAGCGTGCATGCGGGTAACGAGGGCGAGCAGTTCTTC

V gene: TRBV24-1
D gene: TRBD1
CDR3 length: 14
clone size: .
J gene: TRBJ1-5
CDR3 protein: CATSGQGYYQHQHF
CDR3 DNA: TGTGCTACCTCGGGACAGGGGTATTATCAGCACCAGCATTTT